This T cell receptor (beta chain) was observed in a study of Tregs in tolerant kidney transplant recipients. As for the study in general: The nonmyeloablative bone marrow transplants came from related graft donors, with transient mixed chimerism.

Regarding this clone: As yet, its antigen is unknown. Coverage ceases 3 residues before the CDR3 finishes, and the germline J gene fills in the end.

Generated by immunoSEQ multiplex PCR, the TCRdb table keeps only in-frame clones and is missing some. The sample's table shows roughly 48,000 clones. Findings of the study overall: Antigen-driven expansion was suggested because donor-specific Tregs expanded more than all Tregs in tolerant patients. The most relevant donor-specific Treg TCRbeta repertoire apparently came from expansion with activated donor B cells. Biological reproducibility was not directly addressed, but technical replication error appeared minimal.

The CDR3 has 12 amino acids. The ends were cut back, 2 bases at V and 7 bases at J, with 9 bases in the middle. Germline CDR1 reads GTSNPN; CDR2 reads SVGIG (reference sequence). The gene calls are TRBV30 and TRBJ1-5, with D unclear. Material: CD4+ T cells from blood, obtained before the transplant. The receptor comes from a human donor who received a combined kidney and bone marrow transplant. CDR3: CAWSKGVQPQHF. Partial CDR3 DNA: TGTGCCTGGAGTAAGGGTGTCCAGCCC.